The clone carrying this T cell receptor (beta chain) showed up just a few times. These data are taken from a study of blood T cells in healthy people across ages. Losses at the gene ends were 4 bases for V and 0 bases for J; bases not matched to a gene: 9. From germline, CDR1 is LGHDT and CDR2 YNNKEL (reference sequence). CDR3 length: 18 amino acids. PCR was performed a second time for about 6 to 12 cycles using a sample-barcoded 5' primer and a J-beta primer mix. TCRdb fed the 5' RACE reads into MiXCR, producing one record per CDR3 protein. The sample records about a million distinct CDR3 sequences, 45% to 60% being singletons.

The sequence was collected from a woman aged 55-69 years in good health. Material: blood. The chain combines TRBV3-1 with TRBJ2-6; 7 bases match TRBD1. The DNA of the CDR3 is TGTGCCAGCAGCCTGAGGACAGGAATACCCTCTGGGGCCAACGTCCTGACTTTC. Protein sequence: CASSLRTGIPSGANVLTF.